The 5 T cell receptor beta chains presented below share a single source sample, sequenced in a study of blood T cell repertoires in COVID-19 (dated by TCRdb to between 2020 and 2021). The library was built by means of the immunoSEQ multiplex PCR assay. The table comes from immuneACCESS by way of TCRdb, which keeps in-frame sequences with V and J called. Part of the clones is missing from these tables; in studies checked, under half for an unresolved V gene and the rest for unknown reasons. Recorded for this sample are around 30,000 clones; 85% to 90% of them occurred a single time. Of the sample, about 1.6% falls within the top ten clones. Sequencing was performed on peripheral blood. The receptors were sampled from a man aged 55 to 70 with active COVID-19.

This clone was picked up a small number of times. Sequence at one end of the junction differs from germline and may be a read error. The chain carries TRBV3-1 (or the pseudogene TRBV3-2) and TRBJ1-3; perhaps TRBD1 as D (6 bases). The CDR3 is made up of 14 amino acids. Germline V gene lookup returns CDR1 LGHDT and CDR2 YNNKEL (reference sequence). This chain's CDR3 is CASSLGQSGNTMYF. The DNA for the CDR3 is TGTGCCAGCAGCCTGGGACAATCTGGAAACACCATGTATTTT.

The V gene is TRBV6-2 or TRBV6-3, the J gene TRBJ2-7; 8 bases line up with TRBD2. Trimming removed 5 bases from V and 2 bases from J; junction bases left unmatched: 8. This CDR3 is 15 amino acids long. Looked up from germline, CDR1 is MNHEY and CDR2 is SVGEGT. CDR3 nucleotide sequence: TGTGCCAGCAGTACCGAGCGGGGGTTACCCTACGAGCAGTACTTC. Protein sequence: CASSTERGLPYEQYF.

The rearrangement joins TRBV28 to TRBJ2-3, with a tentative D call TRBD1 (5 bases). Per germline, CDR1 MDHEN and CDR2 SYDVKM. The V gene lost 3 bases and the J gene lost 1 base, with 11 bases spanning the gap. This CDR3 has 15 residues. CDR3 sequence: CASSFSSRGTDTQYF. CDR3 coding DNA: TGTGCCAGCAGTTTTTCTTCCAGGGGCACAGATACGCAGTATTTT.

This clone appeared once. The V call is TRBV5-5, the J call TRBJ2-1; maybe TRBD2 (7 bases). V shed 6 bases and J shed 7 bases, with 11 bases lying between them. The CDR3 runs 12 residues. Germline V lookup: CDR1 SGHKS, CDR2 YYEKEE (reference sequence). CDR3 nucleotides: TGTGCCAGCAAAGAGGGGGGGAATGAGCAGTTCTTC. This encodes CASKEGGNEQFF.

The chain uses TRBV19 and TRBJ2-5, with 11 bases fitting TRBD2. CDR1 and CDR2 from the germline V gene are LNHDA and SQIVND (reference sequence). V shed 9 bases, J shed 5 bases, and the junction held 11 bases outside the gene matches. The CDR3 consists of 15 residues. CDR3 sequence reads: CASANSGGALETQYF. The CDR3 nucleotides are TGTGCCAGCGCGAATAGCGGGGGGGCGTTGGAGACCCAGTACTTC. Combining the CDR3 with reference TRBV19 and TRBJ2-5 gives the whole variable domain DGGITQSPKYLFRKEGQNVTLSCEQNLNHDAMYWYRQDPGQGLRLIYYSQIVNDFQKGDIAEGYSVSREKKESFPLTVTSAQKNPTAFYLCASANSGGALETQYFGPGTRLLVL.